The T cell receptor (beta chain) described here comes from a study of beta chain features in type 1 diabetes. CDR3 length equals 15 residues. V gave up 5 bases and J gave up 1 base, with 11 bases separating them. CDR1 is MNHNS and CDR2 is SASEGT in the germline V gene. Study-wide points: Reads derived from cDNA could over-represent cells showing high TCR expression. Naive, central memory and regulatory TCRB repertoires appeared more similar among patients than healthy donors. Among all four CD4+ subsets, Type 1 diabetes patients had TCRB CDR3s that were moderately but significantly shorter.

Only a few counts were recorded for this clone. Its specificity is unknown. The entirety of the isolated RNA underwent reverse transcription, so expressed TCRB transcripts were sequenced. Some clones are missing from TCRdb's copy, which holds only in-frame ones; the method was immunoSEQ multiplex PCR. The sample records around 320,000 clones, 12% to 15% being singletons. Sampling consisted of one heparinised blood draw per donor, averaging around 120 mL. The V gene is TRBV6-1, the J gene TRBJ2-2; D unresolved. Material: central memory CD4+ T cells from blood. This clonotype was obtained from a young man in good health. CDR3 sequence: CASSRIVRNTGELFF. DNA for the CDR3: TGTGCCAGCAGTAGGATAGTGCGGAACACCGGGGAGCTGTTTTTT.